Listed below are T cell receptor beta chains from one sample, sequenced in a study of blood T cells in healthy people across ages. TCRdb re-called the 5' RACE reads through MiXCR, storing one row per CDR3 protein. The repertoire includes about 680,000 distinct CDR3 sequences, around 48% of them detected once, and around a third sits in the top ten. Material: blood. All receptors come from a woman aged 55 to 70 in good health. The CDR3 runs from the conserved cysteine through the conserved F or W.

cdr3_length | j_call | v_call | cdr3_aa
14 | TRBJ1-2 | TRBV7-8 | CASTPITGNYGYTF
13 | TRBJ2-3 | TRBV20-1 | CSAISPSTDTQYF
13 | TRBJ2-3 | TRBV18 | CASSGPSGDTQYF
16 | TRBJ2-1 | TRBV20-1 | CSASRDAGGPYNEQFF
14 | TRBJ2-1 | TRBV28 | CASSFWGSGNEQFF
13 | TRBJ2-1 | TRBV7-2 | CAEGKSSYNEQFF
15 | TRBJ2-7 | TRBV5-5 | CASSLLDRPTYEQYF
12 | TRBJ1-2 | TRBV12-3/TRBV12-4 | CASSIKLHGYTF
17 | TRBJ2-3 | TRBV24-1 | CATSDPSASGSTDTQYF
15 | TRBJ2-1 | TRBV12-3/TRBV12-4 | CASSNSGRRYNEQFF
15 | TRBJ2-7 | TRBV4-3 | CASSSGAGPSYEQYF
14 | TRBJ1-2 | TRBV27 | CASSLSPDGYGYTF
14 | TRBJ2-1 | TRBV20-1 | CSARDPSGSNEQFF
13 | TRBJ2-1 | TRBV20-1 | CSASGRARNEQFF
13 | TRBJ2-1 | TRBV27 | CASSFGTNSEQFF
14 | TRBJ2-7 | TRBV6-2/TRBV6-3 | CASSYKLAGVRRYF
16 | TRBJ1-5 | TRBV28 | CASSDRGEQGDQPQHF
12 | TRBJ2-1 | TRBV6-2/TRBV6-3 | CASSSQAESQFF
16 | TRBJ1-2 | TRBV20-1 | CSARPDRDGGNYGYTF
14 | TRBJ1-3 | TRBV4-3 | CASSQDLGANTIYF
13 | TRBJ2-7 | TRBV20-1 | CSATHSFSYEQYF
12 | - | TRBV20-1 | CSAKGQGAEQYF
12 | TRBJ2-7 | TRBV28 | CASRTGGPEQYF
14 | TRBJ1-5 | TRBV2 | CASRTEDFNQPQHF